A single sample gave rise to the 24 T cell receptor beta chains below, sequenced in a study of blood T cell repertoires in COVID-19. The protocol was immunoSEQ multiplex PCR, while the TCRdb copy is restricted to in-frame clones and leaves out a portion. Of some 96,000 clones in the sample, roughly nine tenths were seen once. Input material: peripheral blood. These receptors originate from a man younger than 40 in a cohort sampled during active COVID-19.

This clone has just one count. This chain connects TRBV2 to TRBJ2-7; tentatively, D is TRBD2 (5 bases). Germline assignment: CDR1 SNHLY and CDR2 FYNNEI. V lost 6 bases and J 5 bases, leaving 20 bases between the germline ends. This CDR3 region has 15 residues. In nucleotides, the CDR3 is TGTGCCAGCAGGGAGGACGGGCAGGTCGGTAACGAGCAGTACTTC. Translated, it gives CASREDGQVGNEQYF.

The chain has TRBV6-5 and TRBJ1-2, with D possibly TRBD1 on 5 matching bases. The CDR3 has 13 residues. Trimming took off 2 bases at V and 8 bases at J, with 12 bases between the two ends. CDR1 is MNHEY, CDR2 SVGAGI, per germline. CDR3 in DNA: TGTGCCAGCAGTTACGGGGGGGAGAGAGGCTACACCTTC. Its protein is CASSYGGERGYTF.

Written as DNA, the CDR3 is TGCGCCAGCAGCCCGGGACAGGGGGGCTCCTACGAGCAGTACTTC. This codes for CASSPGQGGSYEQYF. This chain links TRBV5-1 with TRBJ2-7, with 11 bases matching TRBD1. V lost 4 bases, J lost 0 bases, and 3 bases stayed unmatched. CDR1 and CDR2 from the germline V gene are SGHRS and YFSETQ. The CDR3 totals 15 residues.

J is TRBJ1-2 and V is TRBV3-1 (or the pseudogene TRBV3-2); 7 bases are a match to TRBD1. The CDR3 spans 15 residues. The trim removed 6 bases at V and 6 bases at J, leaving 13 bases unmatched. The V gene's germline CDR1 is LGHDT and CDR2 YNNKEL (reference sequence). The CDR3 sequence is CASRPGAEQGNGYTF. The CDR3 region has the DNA TGTGCCAGCAGACCGGGGGCCGAACAGGGGAATGGCTACACCTTC.

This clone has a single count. The CDR3 coding sequence is TGTGCCAGCAGTGGGACTACAGGGGGGCTAGCCAAAAACATTCAGTACTTC. It yields the protein CASSGTTGGLAKNIQYF. The rearrangement joins TRBV6-1 to TRBJ2-4; 8 positions agree with TRBD1. This CDR3 comprises 17 residues. The ends lost 4 bases at V and 0 bases at J; junction bases unmatched: 8. Germline lookup yields CDR1 MNHNS and CDR2 SASEGT.

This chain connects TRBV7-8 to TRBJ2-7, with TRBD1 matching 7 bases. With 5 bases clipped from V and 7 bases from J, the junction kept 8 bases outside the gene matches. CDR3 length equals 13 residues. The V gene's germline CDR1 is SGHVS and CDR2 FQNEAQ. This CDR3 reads CASSLTGMREQYF. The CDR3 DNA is TGTGCCAGCAGCCTGACAGGGATGAGGGAGCAGTACTTC.

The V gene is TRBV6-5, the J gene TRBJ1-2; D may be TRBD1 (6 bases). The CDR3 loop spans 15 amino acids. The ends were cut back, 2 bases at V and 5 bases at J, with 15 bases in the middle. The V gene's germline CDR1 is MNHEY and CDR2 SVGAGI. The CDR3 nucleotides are TGTGCCAGCAGTTACGAGGGCAGGGGCGCATATGGCTACACCTTC. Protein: CASSYEGRGAYGYTF.

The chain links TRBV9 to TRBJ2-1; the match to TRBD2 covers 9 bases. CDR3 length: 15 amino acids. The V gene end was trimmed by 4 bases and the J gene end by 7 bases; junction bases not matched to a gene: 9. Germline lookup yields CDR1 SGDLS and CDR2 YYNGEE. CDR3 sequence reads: CASSIAGGPGNEQFF. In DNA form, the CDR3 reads TGTGCCAGCAGCATCGCGGGGGGGCCGGGGAATGAGCAGTTCTTC.

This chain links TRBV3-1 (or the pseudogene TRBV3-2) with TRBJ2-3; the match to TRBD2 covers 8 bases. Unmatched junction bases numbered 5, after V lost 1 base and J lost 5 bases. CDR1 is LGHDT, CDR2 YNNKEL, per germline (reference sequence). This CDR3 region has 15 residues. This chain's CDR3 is CASSQGAGGRDTQYF. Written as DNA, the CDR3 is TGTGCCAGCAGCCAAGGGGCGGGGGGAAGAGATACGCAGTATTTT.

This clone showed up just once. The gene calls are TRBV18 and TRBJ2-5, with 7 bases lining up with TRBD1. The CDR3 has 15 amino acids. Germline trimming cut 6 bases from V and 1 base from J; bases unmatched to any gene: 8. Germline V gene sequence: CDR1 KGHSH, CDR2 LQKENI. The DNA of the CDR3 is TGTGCCAGCTCTCTCAATTGGGACAGCCAAGAGACCCAGTACTTC. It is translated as CASSLNWDSQETQYF.

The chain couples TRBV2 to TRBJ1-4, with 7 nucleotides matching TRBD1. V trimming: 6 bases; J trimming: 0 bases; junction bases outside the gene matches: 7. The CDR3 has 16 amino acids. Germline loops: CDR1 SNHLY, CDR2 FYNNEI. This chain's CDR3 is CASRPGQLTTNEKLFF. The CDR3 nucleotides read TGTGCCAGCAGGCCGGGACAGCTAACAACTAATGAAAAACTGTTTTTT.

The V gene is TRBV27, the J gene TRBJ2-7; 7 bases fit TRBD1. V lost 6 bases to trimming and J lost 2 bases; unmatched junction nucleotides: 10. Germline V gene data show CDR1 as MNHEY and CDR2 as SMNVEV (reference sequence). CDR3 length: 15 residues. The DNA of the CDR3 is TGTGCCAGCAGGAGGGGGCTGGGCGACCCCTACGAGCAGTACTTC. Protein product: CASRRGLGDPYEQYF.

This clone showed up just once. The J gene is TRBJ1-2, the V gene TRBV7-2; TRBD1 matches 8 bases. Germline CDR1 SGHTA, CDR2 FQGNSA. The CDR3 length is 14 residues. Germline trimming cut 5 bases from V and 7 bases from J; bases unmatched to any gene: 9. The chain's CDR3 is CASSQTTGEGGYTF. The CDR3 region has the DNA TGTGCCAGCAGCCAAACGACAGGGGAGGGTGGCTACACCTTC.

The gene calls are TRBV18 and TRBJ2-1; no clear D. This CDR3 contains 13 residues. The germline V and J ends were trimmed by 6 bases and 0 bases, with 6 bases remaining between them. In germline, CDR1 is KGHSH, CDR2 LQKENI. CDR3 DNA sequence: TGTGCCAGCTCCCCTCGCTCCTACAATGAGCAGTTCTTC. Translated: CASSPRSYNEQFF.

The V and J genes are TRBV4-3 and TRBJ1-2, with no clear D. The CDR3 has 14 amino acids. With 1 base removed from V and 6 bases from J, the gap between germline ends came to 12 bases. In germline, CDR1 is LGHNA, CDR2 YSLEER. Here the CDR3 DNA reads TGCGCCAGCAGCCAAGCAGGACTTAGAGATGGCTACACCTTC. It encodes CASSQAGLRDGYTF.

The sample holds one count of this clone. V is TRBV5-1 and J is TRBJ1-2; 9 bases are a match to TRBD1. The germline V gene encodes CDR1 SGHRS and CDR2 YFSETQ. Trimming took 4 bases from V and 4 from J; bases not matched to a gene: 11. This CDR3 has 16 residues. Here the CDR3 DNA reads TGCGCCAGCAGCCCTACCGGGACAGGGTCCGTCTATGGCTACACCTTC. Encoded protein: CASSPTGTGSVYGYTF. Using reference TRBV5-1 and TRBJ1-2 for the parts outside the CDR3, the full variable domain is KAGVTQTPRYLIKTRGQQVTLSCSPISGHRSVSWYQQTPGQGLQFLFEYFSETQRNKGNFPGRFSGRQFSNSRSEMNVSTLELGDSALYLCASSPTGTGSVYGYTFGSGTRLTVV.

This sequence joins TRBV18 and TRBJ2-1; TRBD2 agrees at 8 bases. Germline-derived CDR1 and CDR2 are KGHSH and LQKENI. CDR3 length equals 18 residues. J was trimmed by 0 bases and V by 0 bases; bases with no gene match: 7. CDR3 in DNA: TGTGCCAGCTCACCACCGAGACTAGCGAAGAACTCCTACAATGAGCAGTTCTTC. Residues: CASSPPRLAKNSYNEQFF. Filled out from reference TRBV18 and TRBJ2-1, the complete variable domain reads NAGVMQNPRHLVRRRGQEARLRCSPMKGHSHVYWYRQLPEEGLKFMVYLQKENIIDESGMPKERFSAEFPKEGPSILRIQQVVRGDSAAYFCASSPPRLAKNSYNEQFFGPGTRLTVL.

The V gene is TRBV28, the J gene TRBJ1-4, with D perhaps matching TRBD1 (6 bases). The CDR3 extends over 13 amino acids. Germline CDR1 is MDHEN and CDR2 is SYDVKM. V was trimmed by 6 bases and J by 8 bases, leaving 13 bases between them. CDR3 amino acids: CASRQGNKEKLFF. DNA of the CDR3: TGTGCCAGCAGGCAGGGGAATAAGGAAAAACTGTTTTTT.

The CDR3 sequence is CASSVMREHQETQYF. CDR3 DNA sequence: TGTGCCAGCAGCGTTATGAGGGAACACCAAGAGACCCAGTACTTC. The gene calls are TRBV7-8 and TRBJ2-5; D perhaps matches TRBD2 (5 bases). Trimming removed 5 bases at V and 0 bases at J, with 13 bases between. Germline-derived CDR1 and CDR2 are SGHVS and FQNEAQ. This CDR3 contains 15 residues.

In DNA form, the CDR3 reads TGTGCCTGGAGTGGATCCTCGGGGGGAGGATCCTACAATGAGCAGTTCTTC. Translated, it gives CAWSGSSGGGSYNEQFF. The chain has TRBV30 and TRBJ2-1; 7 bases align to TRBD2. V lost 1 base and J lost 1; bases outside the gene matches: 10. Looked up from germline, CDR1 is GTSNPN and CDR2 is SVGIG (reference sequence). CDR3 length equals 17 residues.

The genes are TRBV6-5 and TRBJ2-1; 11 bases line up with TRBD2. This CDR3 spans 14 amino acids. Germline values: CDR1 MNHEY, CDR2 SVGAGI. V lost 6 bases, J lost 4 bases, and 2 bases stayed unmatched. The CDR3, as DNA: TGTGCCAGCAGCCGACTAGCGGGGTACAATGAGCAGTTCTTC. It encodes CASSRLAGYNEQFF.

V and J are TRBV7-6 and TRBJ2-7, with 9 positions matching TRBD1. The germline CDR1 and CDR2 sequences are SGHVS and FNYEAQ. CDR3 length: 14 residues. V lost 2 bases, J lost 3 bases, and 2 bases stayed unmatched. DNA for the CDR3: TGTGCCAGCAGCTTACGACAGGGGGGCTACGAGCAGTACTTC. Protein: CASSLRQGGYEQYF.

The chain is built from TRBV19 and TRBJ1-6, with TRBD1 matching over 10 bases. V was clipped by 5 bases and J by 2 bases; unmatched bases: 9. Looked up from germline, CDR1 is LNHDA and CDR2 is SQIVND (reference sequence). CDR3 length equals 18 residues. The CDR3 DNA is TGTGCCAGTAGTGTTCTCCGGGACAGGGGCCCCTATAATTCACCCCTCCACTTT. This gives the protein CASSVLRDRGPYNSPLHF.

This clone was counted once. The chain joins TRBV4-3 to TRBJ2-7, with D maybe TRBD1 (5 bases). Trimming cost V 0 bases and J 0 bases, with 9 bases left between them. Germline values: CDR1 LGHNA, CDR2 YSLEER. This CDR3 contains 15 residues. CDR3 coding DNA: TGCGCCAGCAGCCAAGATCTGCAGGGCTCCTACGAGCAGTACTTC. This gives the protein CASSQDLQGSYEQYF.